This TCR beta chain was observed in a study of T cell responses to AZD1222 COVID-19 vaccine. Sequenced by immunoSEQ multiplex PCR; TCRdb stores in-frame clones only, minus some. This table holds roughly 120,000 clones, around nine tenths found once. Germline CDR1 is MDHEN and CDR2 is SYDVKM. The CDR3 is 10 amino acids. V was pared by 6 bases and J by 10 bases, with 9 bases between. V is TRBV28 and J is TRBJ1-1; D gene uncertain. The material sequenced was peripheral blood, taken on day 0 of AZD1222 vaccination. The clonotype originates from an adult in good health. CDR3 loop: CASSQVRAFF. CDR3 bases: TGTGCCAGCAGCCAGGTGAGAGCTTTCTTT.